The clone carrying this TCR beta chain occurred a few times. V lost 0 bases to trimming and J lost 3 bases, with 7 bases between them. Germline V gene data show CDR1 as SGHRS and CDR2 as YFSETQ. This CDR3 comprises 15 residues. The sample is drawn from a study of T cells in tumors after PD-1 blockade. Overall study: Patients received pembrolizumab 200 mg every 3 weeks or cemiplimab 350 mg every 2 weeks. During anti-PD-1 treatment, some patients continued daily vismodegib 150 mg. Blood samples averaged roughly 110,000 templates (range roughly 24,000-280,000) and over 35,000 unique clonotypes.

Tumor or blood genomic DNA was sequenced, with inputs of about 600 ng to 6,004 ng. The assay was immunoSEQ multiplex PCR, and TCRdb's table has in-frame clones only and misses some. The table records about 33,000 clones, about 77% of them present only once. The input for sequencing was PBMCs, taken before anti-PD-1 treatment. This sequence joins TRBV5-1 and TRBJ2-6, with D hard to call. This sequence was found in a human donor with basal cell carcinoma. The CDR3 protein is CASSLGGGGANVLTF. CDR3 nucleotide sequence: TGCGCCAGCAGCTTGGGAGGTGGTGGGGCCAACGTCCTGACTTTC.